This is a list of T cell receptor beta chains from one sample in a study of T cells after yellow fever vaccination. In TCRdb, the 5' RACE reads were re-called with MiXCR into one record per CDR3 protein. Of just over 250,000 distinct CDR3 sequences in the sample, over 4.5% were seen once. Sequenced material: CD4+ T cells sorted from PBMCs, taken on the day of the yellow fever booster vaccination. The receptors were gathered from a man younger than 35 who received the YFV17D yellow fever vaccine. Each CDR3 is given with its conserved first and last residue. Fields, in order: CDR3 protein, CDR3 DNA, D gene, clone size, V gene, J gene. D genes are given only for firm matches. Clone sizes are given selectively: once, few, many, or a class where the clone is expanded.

CDR3 protein: CSVVSLLSTDTQYF
CDR3 DNA: TGCAGCGTTGTCAGCCTCCTGAGCACAGATACGCAGTATTTT
D gene: .
clone size: many
V gene: TRBV29-1
J gene: TRBJ2-3

CDR3 protein: CAIRDWGSTYTF
CDR3 DNA: TGTGCCATCCGGGACTGGGGGAGTACCTACACCTTC
D gene: .
clone size: few
V gene: TRBV10-3
J gene: TRBJ1-2

CDR3 protein: CASSVEAGGNQPQHF
CDR3 DNA: TGTGCCAGCAGTGTGGAGGCGGGCGGCAATCAGCCCCAGCATTTT
D gene: .
clone size: few
V gene: TRBV2
J gene: TRBJ1-5

CDR3 protein: CAISPRGGDTQYF
CDR3 DNA: TGTGCCATCAGTCCCCGGGGGGGGGATACGCAGTATTTT
D gene: TRBD2
clone size: many
V gene: TRBV10-3
J gene: TRBJ2-3

CDR3 protein: CASSNHRVDYNEQFF
CDR3 DNA: TGTGCCAGCAGCAATCACAGGGTGGACTACAATGAGCAGTTCTTC
D gene: .
clone size: few
V gene: TRBV7-9
J gene: TRBJ2-1

CDR3 protein: CASSQRFTDTQYF
CDR3 DNA: TGCGCCAGCAGCCAGCGGTTCACAGATACGCAGTATTTT
D gene: .
clone size: few
V gene: TRBV4-3
J gene: TRBJ2-3

CDR3 protein: CSAYGGNSPLHF
CDR3 DNA: TGCAGTGCATACGGGGGAAATTCACCCCTCCACTTT
D gene: .
clone size: .
V gene: TRBV20-1
J gene: TRBJ1-6

CDR3 protein: CASSSGDPSSYEQYF
CDR3 DNA: TGTGCCAGCAGTTCGGGGGACCCGAGCTCCTACGAGCAGTACTTC
D gene: .
clone size: many
V gene: TRBV12-3/TRBV12-4
J gene: TRBJ2-7

CDR3 protein: CASRAPGQGKSYEQYF
CDR3 DNA: TGTGCCAGCAGAGCCCCGGGACAGGGGAAATCCTACGAGCAGTACTTC
D gene: TRBD1
clone size: few
V gene: TRBV2
J gene: TRBJ2-7

CDR3 protein: CASSQEGVRTDTGELFF
CDR3 DNA: TGCGCCAGCAGCCAAGAGGGAGTTCGAACGGACACCGGGGAGCTGTTTTTT
D gene: .
clone size: .
V gene: TRBV4-3
J gene: TRBJ2-2

CDR3 protein: CASSLAGRGWRETQYF
CDR3 DNA: TGTGCCAGCAGCTTAGCGGGCAGGGGATGGAGGGAGACCCAGTACTTC
D gene: .
clone size: few
V gene: TRBV7-2
J gene: TRBJ2-5

CDR3 protein: CASSQGVPAAGNTIYF
CDR3 DNA: TGCGCCAGCAGCCAAGGAGTTCCGGCAGCGGGAAACACCATATATTTT
D gene: .
clone size: many
V gene: TRBV4-1
J gene: TRBJ1-3

CDR3 protein: CASSPTGLAGNEQFF
CDR3 DNA: TGTGCCAGCAGTCCTACGGGACTAGCGGGCAATGAGCAGTTCTTC
D gene: TRBD2
clone size: .
V gene: TRBV27
J gene: TRBJ2-1

CDR3 protein: CASSYFGQTNQPQHF
CDR3 DNA: TGTGCCAGCAGTTACTTTGGACAGACCAATCAGCCCCAGCATTTT
D gene: .
clone size: .
V gene: TRBV6-2/TRBV6-3
J gene: TRBJ1-5

CDR3 protein: CASSLSGQGTSETQYF
CDR3 DNA: TGTGCCAGCAGTTTATCAGGACAGGGGACTTCGGAGACCCAGTACTTC
D gene: TRBD1
clone size: .
V gene: TRBV27
J gene: TRBJ2-5

CDR3 protein: CASSLPGGTHNEQFF
CDR3 DNA: TGTGCCAGCAGCTTACCCGGGGGGACTCACAATGAGCAGTTCTTC
D gene: TRBD2
clone size: few
V gene: TRBV7-2
J gene: TRBJ2-1

CDR3 protein: CASSTTGLTDTQYF
CDR3 DNA: TGTGCCAGCAGCACAACGGGGCTCACAGATACGCAGTATTTT
D gene: .
clone size: many
V gene: TRBV7-3
J gene: TRBJ2-3

CDR3 protein: CASSFSGTQDTEAFF
CDR3 DNA: TGCGCCAGCAGCTTTTCAGGGACCCAGGACACTGAAGCTTTCTTT
D gene: .
clone size: .
V gene: TRBV5-1
J gene: TRBJ1-1

CDR3 protein: CASSYWALQETQYF
CDR3 DNA: TGTGCCAGCAGCTACTGGGCTTTACAAGAGACCCAGTACTTC
D gene: .
clone size: many
V gene: TRBV7-9
J gene: TRBJ2-5

CDR3 protein: CASSLRDGDTDTQYF
CDR3 DNA: TGTGCCAGCAGCCTACGGGACGGAGACACAGATACGCAGTATTTT
D gene: .
clone size: .
V gene: TRBV7-9
J gene: TRBJ2-3

CDR3 protein: CASSVLGSSDQPQHF
CDR3 DNA: TGTGCCAGCAGCGTTCTCGGGAGCTCAGATCAGCCCCAGCATTTT
D gene: .
clone size: few
V gene: TRBV9
J gene: TRBJ1-5

CDR3 protein: CASSQRDRGGETQYF
CDR3 DNA: TGCGCCAGCAGCCAACGAGACAGGGGGGGCGAGACCCAGTACTTC
D gene: TRBD1
clone size: .
V gene: TRBV4-3
J gene: TRBJ2-5

CDR3 protein: CATSGDRASSTDTQYF
CDR3 DNA: TGCGCCACCTCGGGAGACAGGGCTTCTAGCACAGATACGCAGTATTTT
D gene: .
clone size: .
V gene: TRBV5-1
J gene: TRBJ2-3

CDR3 protein: CASSLAQAGEQYF
CDR3 DNA: TGTGCCAGCAGCTTAGCGCAAGCCGGCGAGCAGTACTTC
D gene: .
clone size: many
V gene: TRBV7-2
J gene: TRBJ2-7

CDR3 protein: CASSRGQANYNEQFF
CDR3 DNA: TGTGCCAGCAGCCGTGGACAGGCTAACTACAATGAGCAGTTCTTC
D gene: TRBD1
clone size: few
V gene: TRBV4-2
J gene: TRBJ2-1

CDR3 protein: CSARTGTGTDTQYF
CDR3 DNA: TGCAGTGCTCGAACCGGGACAGGGACAGATACGCAGTATTTT
D gene: TRBD1
clone size: .
V gene: TRBV20-1
J gene: TRBJ2-3

CDR3 protein: CASSSTGDYGYTF
CDR3 DNA: TGTGCCAGCTCATCGACAGGGGACTATGGCTACACCTTC
D gene: TRBD1
clone size: many
V gene: TRBV18
J gene: TRBJ1-2

CDR3 protein: CSASSGVYEQYF
CDR3 DNA: TGCAGTGCTAGTAGCGGGGTCTACGAGCAGTACTTC
D gene: TRBD2
clone size: few
V gene: TRBV20-1
J gene: TRBJ2-7

CDR3 protein: CASSTPGSGWNEQFF
CDR3 DNA: TGTGCCAGTAGTACGCCCGGGTCTGGGTGGAATGAGCAGTTCTTC
D gene: .
clone size: few
V gene: TRBV19
J gene: TRBJ2-1

CDR3 protein: CSAKGTVNTEAFF
CDR3 DNA: TGCAGTGCTAAGGGGACAGTGAACACTGAAGCTTTCTTT
D gene: TRBD1
clone size: .
V gene: TRBV20-1
J gene: TRBJ1-1

CDR3 protein: CAISQRQEGDEQYF
CDR3 DNA: TGTGCCATCAGTCAACGCCAGGAAGGGGACGAGCAGTACTTC
D gene: .
clone size: .
V gene: TRBV10-3
J gene: TRBJ2-7

CDR3 protein: CSARRVAGVGTDTQYF
CDR3 DNA: TGCAGTGCTAGAAGGGTAGCGGGGGTTGGCACAGATACGCAGTATTTT
D gene: TRBD2
clone size: .
V gene: TRBV20-1
J gene: TRBJ2-3

CDR3 protein: CASSQDWTGNTGELFF
CDR3 DNA: TGTGCCAGCAGCCAAGATTGGACAGGCAACACCGGGGAGCTGTTTTTT
D gene: TRBD1
clone size: .
V gene: TRBV3-1
J gene: TRBJ2-2

CDR3 protein: CASSVFGGQETQYF
CDR3 DNA: TGTGCCAGCAGTGTTTTCGGGGGGCAGGAGACCCAGTACTTC
D gene: .
clone size: many
V gene: TRBV2
J gene: TRBJ2-5

CDR3 protein: CASSFMASGRNTDTQYF
CDR3 DNA: TGTGCCAGCAGTTTTATGGCTAGCGGGCGGAACACAGATACGCAGTATTTT
D gene: TRBD2
clone size: many
V gene: TRBV12-3/TRBV12-4
J gene: TRBJ2-3

CDR3 protein: CASSQEWQLLYYEQYF
CDR3 DNA: TGCGCCAGCAGCCAAGAATGGCAACTCTTATACTACGAGCAGTACTTC
D gene: .
clone size: many
V gene: TRBV4-3
J gene: TRBJ2-7

CDR3 protein: CATSFGSNSPLHF
CDR3 DNA: TGTGCCACCAGCTTCGGGAGTAATTCACCCCTCCACTTT
D gene: .
clone size: few
V gene: TRBV15
J gene: TRBJ1-6

CDR3 protein: CASSPTSGGASYNEQFF
CDR3 DNA: TGCGCCAGCAGCCCGACTAGCGGGGGGGCATCCTACAATGAGCAGTTCTTC
D gene: TRBD2
clone size: many
V gene: TRBV4-1
J gene: TRBJ2-1

CDR3 protein: CASSPSGQETQYF
CDR3 DNA: TGTGCCAGCAGCCCGAGCGGACAAGAGACCCAGTACTTC
D gene: .
clone size: many
V gene: TRBV7-2
J gene: TRBJ2-5

CDR3 protein: CSARRATDTQYF
CDR3 DNA: TGCAGTGCCAGAAGGGCCACAGATACGCAGTATTTT
D gene: .
clone size: .
V gene: TRBV20-1
J gene: TRBJ2-3

CDR3 protein: CAWRLQSTNEKLFF
CDR3 DNA: TGTGCCTGGAGGCTACAGTCAACTAATGAAAAACTGTTTTTT
D gene: .
clone size: .
V gene: TRBV30
J gene: TRBJ1-4

CDR3 protein: CASSPTGNTIYF
CDR3 DNA: TGTGCCAGCAGCCCAACTGGAAACACCATATATTTT
D gene: .
clone size: .
V gene: TRBV6-2/TRBV6-3
J gene: TRBJ1-3

CDR3 protein: CSARLTGGRYEQYF
CDR3 DNA: TGCAGTGCTAGATTGACAGGGGGTAGGTACGAGCAGTACTTC
D gene: TRBD1
clone size: .
V gene: TRBV20-1
J gene: TRBJ2-7

CDR3 protein: CSVEAIGQGDPNEQFF
CDR3 DNA: TGCAGCGTTGAAGCGATCGGACAGGGAGACCCCAATGAGCAGTTCTTC
D gene: TRBD1
clone size: many
V gene: TRBV29-1
J gene: TRBJ2-1